A single sample is the source of the 19 T cell receptor beta chains below, sequenced in a study of T cells in localized non-small cell lung cancer. TCRdb keeps only in-frame clones here, not all; method: immunoSEQ multiplex PCR. The top ten clones hold approximately 3% of a sample with roughly 30,000 clones, approximately 90% of them seen once. Specimen: peripheral blood, collected before any cancer treatment. These receptors all stem from a woman aged 18-50 years with stage I lung adenocarcinoma.

The CDR3 here is CASSLSMETEAFF. The CDR3 DNA reads as TGTGCCAGCAGCTTATCCATGGAGACTGAAGCTTTCTTT. This chain connects TRBV7-2 to TRBJ1-1; D uncertain. V lost 2 bases, J lost 5 bases, and 9 bases lay in between. The length of the CDR3 is 13 residues. Germline V gives CDR1 SGHTA, CDR2 FQGNSA.

The chain links TRBV28 to TRBJ2-3; D not certain. Germline V gene lookup returns CDR1 MDHEN and CDR2 SYDVKM. V was trimmed by 5 bases and J by 6 bases, leaving 12 bases between them. The length of the CDR3 is 13 residues. CDR3 in DNA: TGTGCCAGCAGTCCCGGGCGGTCGGATACGCAGTATTTT. It encodes CASSPGRSDTQYF.

The chain carries TRBV29-1 and TRBJ2-3, with 9 bases fitting TRBD2. V shed 1 base and J 0 bases; nucleotides not matched to a gene: 17. CDR1 is SQVTM and CDR2 is ANQGSEA in the germline V gene. The CDR3 has 20 amino acids. The CDR3 nucleotides are TGCAGCGTTGAAGGGGACCGCGGGAGGGCCGGCGTGAGAAGCACAGATACGCAGTATTTT. Its translation is CSVEGDRGRAGVRSTDTQYF.

In DNA form, the CDR3 reads TGTGCCAGCAGCTTTGGTGGACAGGGGGCCACCCAAGAGACCCAGTACTTC. It yields the protein CASSFGGQGATQETQYF. The J gene is TRBJ2-5, the V gene TRBV5-4; 11 bases line up with TRBD1. J gave up 1 base and V 2 bases, and 7 bases lay outside the gene matches. This CDR3 comprises 17 residues. CDR1 is SGHNT and CDR2 is YYREEE in the germline V gene (reference sequence).

This sequence joins TRBV11-3 and TRBJ2-7; D is uncertain. The CDR3 extends over 11 amino acids. In germline, CDR1 is SGHNT, CDR2 YENEEA. V gave up 1 base and J gave up 4 bases, with 2 bases separating them. CDR3 nucleotide sequence: TGTGCCAGCAGCTTAGTTTACGAGCAGTACTTC. It yields the protein CASSLVYEQYF.

The genes are TRBV7-2 and TRBJ1-2; perhaps TRBD1 as D (5 bases). The CDR3 sequence is 17 residues long. The germline V gene encodes CDR1 SGHTA and CDR2 FQGNSA. Trimming cost V 2 bases and J 2 bases, with 18 bases left between them. The CDR3 DNA sequence: TGTGCCAGCAGCTTACAGGGCCGGGGCAGGCCGAACTATGGCTACACCTTC. Translated: CASSLQGRGRPNYGYTF. The whole variable domain, remainder taken from reference TRBV7-2 and TRBJ1-2, is GAGVSQSPSNKVTEKGKDVELRCDPISGHTALYWYRQSLGQGLEFLIYFQGNSAPDKSGLPSDRFSAERTGGSVSTLTIQRTQQEDSAVYLCASSLQGRGRPNYGYTFGSGTRLTVV.

This CDR3 is CASSYRTPNYGYTF. In DNA, the CDR3 is TGTGCCAGTAGCTACCGGACACCTAACTATGGCTACACCTTC. The rearrangement joins TRBV19 to TRBJ1-2, with D possibly matching TRBD1 (5 bases). V lost 6 bases to trimming and J lost 0 bases, with 11 bases between them. The CDR3 sequence is 14 residues long. Germline V gene sequence: CDR1 LNHDA, CDR2 SQIVND (reference sequence).

The gene calls are TRBV15 and TRBJ1-2, with TRBD1 as a possible D gene (6 bases). CDR3 length: 13 amino acids. The ends were cut back, 1 base at V and 7 bases at J, with 10 bases in the middle. Germline V gene sequence: CDR1 LNHNV, CDR2 YYDKDF (reference sequence). CDR3 protein: CATSRGQEGGYTF. The CDR3 DNA sequence: TGTGCCACCAGCAGAGGACAGGAAGGTGGCTACACCTTC. The whole variable domain, filled in from reference TRBV15 and TRBJ1-2, reads DAMVIQNPRYQVTQFGKPVTLSCSQTLNHNVMYWYQQKSSQAPKLLFHYYDKDFNNEADTPDNFQSRRPNTSFCFLDIRSPGLGDTAMYLCATSRGQEGGYTFGSGTRLTVV.

The genes are TRBV18 and TRBJ2-1; 9 nucleotides align to TRBD1. After removal of 7 bases from V and 5 bases from J, the junction contained 6 bases not matched to a gene. Looked up from germline, CDR1 is KGHSH and CDR2 is LQKENI. CDR3 length equals 14 residues. The CDR3 here is CASFGQGRNNEQFF. In DNA form, the CDR3 reads TGTGCCAGCTTCGGACAGGGGCGGAACAATGAGCAGTTCTTC.

The V and J genes are TRBV7-9 and TRBJ1-2, with 7 positions matching TRBD1. The germline V gene has CDR1 SEHNR and CDR2 FQNEAQ (reference sequence). The CDR3 has 16 residues. V was pared by 1 base and J by 0 bases, with 5 bases of the junction left unmatched. CDR3 residues: CASSLVDRVANYGYTF. In DNA, the CDR3 is TGTGCCAGCAGCTTAGTTGACAGGGTAGCTAACTATGGCTACACCTTC.

This clone was detected only a few times. DNA of the CDR3: TGTGCCAGCAGACCCGACGGAGCAGATACGCAGTATTTT. The encoded protein is CASRPDGADTQYF. The chain couples TRBV11-2 to TRBJ2-3; D is uncertain. The ends were cut back, 6 bases at V and 4 bases at J, with 11 bases in the middle. The CDR3 consists of 13 residues. CDR1 and CDR2 from the germline V gene are SGHAT and FQNNGV.

The chain uses TRBV7-9 and TRBJ1-1; 7 bases align to TRBD1. The CDR3 is 12 residues long. V gave up 1 base and J gave up 8 bases; unmatched junction bases: 1. In germline, CDR1 is SEHNR, CDR2 FQNEAQ (reference sequence). The CDR3 DNA follows: TGTGCCAGCAGCTTAGGACAGGGAGAAGCTTTCTTT. Translated: CASSLGQGEAFF.

The chain employs TRBV6-4 and TRBJ2-2, with D possibly being TRBD2 (5 bases). V was cut by 0 bases and J by 3 bases, with 11 bases left in between. CDR1 is MRHNA, CDR2 SNTAGT, per germline. This CDR3 has 16 amino acids. CDR3 in amino acids: CASSDSPGSDTGELFF. The CDR3 region has the DNA TGTGCCAGCAGTGACTCGCCGGGGTCCGACACCGGGGAGCTGTTTTTT.

The chain uses TRBV2 and TRBJ2-2; D is ambiguous. The CDR3 is 14 residues long. Between the trimmed V and J ends, which lost 2 bases and 5 bases, there was a span of 9 bases. Germline V gene sequence: CDR1 SNHLY, CDR2 FYNNEI. The CDR3 reads CASSERATTGELFF. The CDR3 region has the DNA TGTGCCAGCAGTGAAAGGGCCACTACCGGGGAGCTGTTTTTT.

The V gene is TRBV10-3, the J gene TRBJ2-7; TRBD1 matches 8 bases. Germline V lookup: CDR1 ENHRY, CDR2 SYGVKD. This CDR3 has 18 amino acids. V was pared by 2 bases and J by 7 bases, with 19 bases of the junction left unmatched. CDR3 region: CAISEKTGEKRGVVEQYF. The CDR3 DNA is TGTGCCATCAGTGAGAAGACAGGGGAAAAAAGGGGTGTCGTGGAGCAGTACTTC.

The V call is TRBV5-1, the J call TRBJ2-1; 14 bases agree with TRBD2. Germline CDR1 reads SGHRS; CDR2 reads YFSETQ. V dropped 4 bases and J dropped 8; count of bases not matched to a gene: 11. The length of the CDR3 is 17 residues. The CDR3 here is CASSPRLAGGMGYEQFF. The CDR3 region has the DNA TGCGCCAGCAGCCCAAGACTAGCGGGAGGGATGGGGTATGAGCAGTTCTTC.

The chain is built from TRBV28 and TRBJ2-3; possible D gene TRBD1, 5 bases. The CDR3 is 15 residues long. The germline V gene has CDR1 MDHEN and CDR2 SYDVKM. V lost 4 bases and J lost 0, with 11 bases in between. The CDR3 sequence is CASSSQGASTDTQYF. The CDR3 DNA is TGTGCCAGCAGTTCCCAGGGCGCTAGCACAGATACGCAGTATTTT.

The V and J genes are TRBV29-1 and TRBJ2-3, with TRBD2 as a possible D gene (5 bases). The CDR3 extends over 13 amino acids. Per the germline V gene, CDR1 is SQVTM and CDR2 is ANQGSEA. V was pared by 8 bases and J by 0 bases, with 12 bases between. The CDR3 region has the DNA TGCAGCTCAAGGACTGGCAGCACAGATACGCAGTATTTT. It translates to CSSRTGSTDTQYF.

The chain links TRBV7-2 to TRBJ2-5, with no clear D. Looked up from germline, CDR1 is SGHTA and CDR2 is FQGNSA. The CDR3 is 14 amino acids. Trimming removed 5 bases at V and 3 bases at J, with 13 bases between. The CDR3 nucleotides are TGTGCCAGCAGCGCCTGGGCTGGGGAAGAGACCCAGTACTTC. Residues: CASSAWAGEETQYF.